This TCR beta chain was captured by sequencing in a study of liver allograft versus peripheral blood T cells (dated by TCRdb to the early 2020s). Background on the whole study: The study compared the T cell receptor repertoires present in transplanted livers with the repertoires present in the peripheral blood of liver transplant recipients.

The CDR3 goes from the cysteine to the phenylalanine over 16 residues. Only CDR3 DNA is held: 48 bases, read in frame from base 1. The germline ends are 15 bases apart after V is trimmed by 3 bases and J by 1 base. CDR1 and CDR2 (KGHSH, LQKENI) derive from the germline V gene. Within its sample, this clonotype is medium-sized (0.01 to 0.1%). Its antigen is still unknown. Base-call qualities are not available, and no considerably larger clone is one nucleotide away. Results and caveats for the whole study, not just this receptor: The T cell receptor repertoires within liver allografts were reported to be different from the T cell receptor repertoires detected in peripheral blood.

TCRdb names Illumina MiSeq as the instrument used. TCRdb handled the public reads itself, with Q25 trimming in fastp and clone calling in MiXCR, and kept productive beta chains. Rows matching on CDR3 protein sequence are summarized as one entry with the most common DNA and genes. The sample data list 5,000 to 6,500 distinct CDR3 sequences, and approximately 15% of these were observed just once. The ten top clones hold 2.5% to 3.5% of the sample. The receptor chain draws on TRBV18 and TRBJ1-1; the D segment could be TRBD1, given 5 matching bases. The TCR was taken from a human patient who had a liver transplant. Some T cells may originate with the graft donor following a transplant. The DNA sequence is given as TGTGCCAGCTCACCGAGAGTAGGGACGGAGAACACTGAAGCTTTCTTT. It is translated as CASSPRVGTENTEAFF. Extended through the reference TRBV18 and TRBJ1-1 proteins, this CDR3 yields the full variable domain: NAGVMQNPRHLVRRRGQEARLRCSPMKGHSHVYWYRQLPEEGLKFMVYLQKENIIDESGMPKERFSAEFPKEGPSILRIQQVVRGDSAAYFCASSPRVGTENTEAFFGQGTRLTVV.